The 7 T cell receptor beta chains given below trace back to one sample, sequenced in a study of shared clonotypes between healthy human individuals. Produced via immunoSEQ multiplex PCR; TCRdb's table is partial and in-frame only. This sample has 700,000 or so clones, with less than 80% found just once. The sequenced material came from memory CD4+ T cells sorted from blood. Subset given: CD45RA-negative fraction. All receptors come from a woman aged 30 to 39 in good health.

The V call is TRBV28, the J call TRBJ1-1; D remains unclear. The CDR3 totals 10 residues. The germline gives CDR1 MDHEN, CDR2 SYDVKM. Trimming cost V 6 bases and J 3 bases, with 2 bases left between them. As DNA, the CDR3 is TGTGCCAGCAGCTACACTGAAGCTTTCTTT. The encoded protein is CASSYTEAFF.

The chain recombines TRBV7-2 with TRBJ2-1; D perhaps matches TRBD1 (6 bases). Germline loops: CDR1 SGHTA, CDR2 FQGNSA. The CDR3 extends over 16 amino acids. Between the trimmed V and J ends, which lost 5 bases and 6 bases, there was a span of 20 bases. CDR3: CASSPQGQRLINEQFF. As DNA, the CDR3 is TGTGCCAGCAGCCCCCAGGGGCAGCGCTTAATCAATGAGCAGTTCTTC. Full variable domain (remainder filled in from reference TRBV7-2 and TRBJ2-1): GAGVSQSPSNKVTEKGKDVELRCDPISGHTALYWYRQSLGQGLEFLIYFQGNSAPDKSGLPSDRFSAERTGGSVSTLTIQRTQQEDSAVYLCASSPQGQRLINEQFFGPGTRLTVL.

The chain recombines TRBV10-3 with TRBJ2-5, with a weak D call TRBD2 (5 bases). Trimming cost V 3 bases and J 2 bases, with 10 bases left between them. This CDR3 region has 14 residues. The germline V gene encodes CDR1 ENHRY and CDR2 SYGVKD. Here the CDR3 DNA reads TGTGCCATCAGTGAACGAGGGCTACAAGAGACCCAGTACTTC. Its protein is CAISERGLQETQYF.

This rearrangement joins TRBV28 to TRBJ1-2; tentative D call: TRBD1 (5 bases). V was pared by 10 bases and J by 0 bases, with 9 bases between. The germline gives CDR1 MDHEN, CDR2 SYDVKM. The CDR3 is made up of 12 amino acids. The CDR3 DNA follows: TGTGCCACCGACAGCCCTAACTATGGCTACACCTTC. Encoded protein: CATDSPNYGYTF.

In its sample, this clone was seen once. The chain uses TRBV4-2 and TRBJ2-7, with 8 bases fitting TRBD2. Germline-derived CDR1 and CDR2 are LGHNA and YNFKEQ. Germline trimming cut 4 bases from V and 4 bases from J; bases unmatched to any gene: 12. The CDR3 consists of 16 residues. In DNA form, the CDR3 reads TGTGCCAGCAGCCGCCGACTTATGGCGGGAGGATACGAGCAGTACTTC. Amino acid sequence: CASSRRLMAGGYEQYF.

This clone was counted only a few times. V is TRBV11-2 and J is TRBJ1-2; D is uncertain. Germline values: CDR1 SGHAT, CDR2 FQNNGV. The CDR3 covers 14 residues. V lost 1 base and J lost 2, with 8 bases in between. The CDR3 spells CASSLVTGNYGYTF. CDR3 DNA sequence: TGTGCCAGCAGCTTAGTAACGGGGAACTATGGCTACACCTTC.

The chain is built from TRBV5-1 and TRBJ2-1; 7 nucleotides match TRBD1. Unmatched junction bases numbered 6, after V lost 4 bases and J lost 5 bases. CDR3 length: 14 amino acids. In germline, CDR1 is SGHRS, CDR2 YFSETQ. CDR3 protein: CASSQGTDHNEQFF. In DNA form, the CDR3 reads TGCGCCAGCAGCCAGGGGACAGACCACAATGAGCAGTTCTTC.